The 4 T cell receptor beta chains below all came from one sample that was sequenced in a study of blood T cell repertoires in COVID-19. Clones were read by immunoSEQ multiplex PCR, and TCRdb kept only the in-frame ones, dropping some. The sample has 160,000 or so clones, approximately 88% seen once. The specimen was peripheral blood. Receptors originate from a man in his 60s with acute or convalescent COVID-19.

The V gene is TRBV6-5, the J gene TRBJ1-6; D remains unclear. Germline V gives CDR1 MNHEY, CDR2 SVGAGI. V was pared by 10 bases and J by 3 bases, with 13 bases between. There are 14 residues in the CDR3. CDR3 bases: TGTGCCACCGGCACCCGGGGCTATAATTCACCCCTCCACTTT. Protein: CATGTRGYNSPLHF.

Only a few counts were recorded for this clone. The chain carries TRBV19 and TRBJ2-2; the D gene is possibly TRBD1 (5 bases). CDR3 length: 16 residues. CDR1 and CDR2 from the germline V gene are LNHDA and SQIVND (reference sequence). Trimming shortened V by 5 bases and J by 1 base, and 14 bases separated the two germline ends. This chain's CDR3 is CASSVQVYLNTGELFF. DNA of the CDR3: TGTGCCAGTAGTGTACAGGTCTACCTGAACACCGGGGAGCTGTTTTTT.

A single count supports this clone. This chain connects TRBV30 to TRBJ1-1; D ambiguous. Germline V gene lookup returns CDR1 GTSNPN and CDR2 SVGIG (reference sequence). The ends were cut back, 4 bases at V and 6 bases at J, with 27 bases in the middle. The length of the CDR3 is 17 residues. The chain's CDR3 is CAWIARRTQGFFSEAFF. The CDR3 nucleotides read TGTGCCTGGATAGCTCGTAGGACTCAAGGGTTCTTCTCTGAAGCTTTCTTT.

The J gene is TRBJ2-7, the V gene TRBV4-2; D is perhaps TRBD2 (5 bases). V lost 0 bases, J lost 0 bases, and 12 bases lay in between. The CDR3 extends over 16 amino acids. CDR1 and CDR2 from the germline V gene are LGHNA and YNFKEQ. The CDR3 sequence: CASSQDLATLSYEQYF. The CDR3 DNA reads as TGTGCCAGCAGCCAAGACTTAGCGACCCTCTCCTACGAGCAGTACTTC.